A single sample is the source of the 3 T cell receptor beta chains below, sequenced in a study of T cell repertoires in cytomegalovirus infection (dated 2019 in TCRdb). Sequenced on an Illumina HiSeq 1500. TCRdb reran the public reads through fastp at Q25 and MiXCR, keeping productive beta chains. Rows merge per CDR3 protein into single entries with the most common DNA and genes. Present in this sample are around 140,000 distinct CDR3 sequences, 32% of which were seen just once. The ten largest clones capture roughly 47% of the sample. No antigens are known for them. The sample's treatment or condition, from its label and the paper: in vitro stimulation with specific CMV peptide epitopes to enrich CMV-specific T cells. The sample was CD8+ T cells from cultured PBMCs, taken from culture after CMV antigen stimulation. The origin of the receptors is a human donor in good health (CMV status not recorded). Some clones in this sample may be carry-over from other donors' samples.

The V and J genes are TRBV15 and TRBJ1-5, with 7 bases fitting TRBD1. Germline values: CDR1 LNHNV, CDR2 YYDKDF (reference sequence). With 5 bases clipped from V and 4 bases from J, the junction kept 11 bases outside the gene matches. CDR3 length: 16 amino acids. The DNA for the CDR3 is TGTGCCACCAGCCCCTGGACAGGCTTTGCTAATCAGCCCCAGCATTTT. It translates to CATSPWTGFANQPQHF.

This chain joins TRBV12-3 or TRBV12-4 and TRBJ2-2; 8 bases agree with TRBD1. V was pared by 10 bases and J by 6 bases, with 10 bases of the junction left unmatched. CDR3 length equals 14 residues. CDR3 loop: CAIGQGSVSGELFF. CDR3 DNA: TGTGCCATAGGACAGGGTTCCGTTTCCGGGGAGCTGTTTTTT.

The chain is built from TRBV5-4 and TRBJ1-1, with a possible D match to TRBD1 (5 bases). V gave up 0 bases and J gave up 2 bases, with 17 bases separating them. This CDR3 contains 17 residues. Germline CDR1 SGHNT, CDR2 YYREEE (reference sequence). CDR3 DNA sequence: TGTGCCAGCAGCTTGGCGTCAGGGTCGACGTTTAACACTGAAGCTTTCTTT. This sequence encodes CASSLASGSTFNTEAFF.